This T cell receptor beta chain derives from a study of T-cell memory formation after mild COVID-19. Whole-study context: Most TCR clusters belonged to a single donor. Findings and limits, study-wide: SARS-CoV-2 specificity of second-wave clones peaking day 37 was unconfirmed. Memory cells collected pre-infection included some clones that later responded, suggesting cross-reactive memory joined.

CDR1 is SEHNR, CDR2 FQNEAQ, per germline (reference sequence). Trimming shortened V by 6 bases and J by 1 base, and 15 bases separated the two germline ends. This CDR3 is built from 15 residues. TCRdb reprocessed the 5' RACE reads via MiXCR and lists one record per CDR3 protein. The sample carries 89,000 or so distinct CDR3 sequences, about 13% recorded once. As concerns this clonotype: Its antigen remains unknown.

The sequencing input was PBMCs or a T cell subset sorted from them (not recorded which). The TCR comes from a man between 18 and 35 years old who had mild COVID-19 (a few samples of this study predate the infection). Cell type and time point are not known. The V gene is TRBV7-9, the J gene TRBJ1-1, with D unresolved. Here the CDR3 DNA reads TGTGCCAGCAGTCGCCCCGGTCTCACGAACACTGAAGCTTTCTTT. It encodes CASSRPGLTNTEAFF. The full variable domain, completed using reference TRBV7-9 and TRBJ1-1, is DTGVSQNPRHKITKRGQNVTFRCDPISEHNRLYWYRQTLGQGPEFLTYFQNEAQLEKSRLLSDRFSAERPKGSFSTLEIQRTEQGDSAMYLCASSRPGLTNTEAFFGQGTRLTVV.